These T cell receptor beta chains were read from a single sample in a study of response to subunit inactivated influenza vaccine. Each CDR3 protein gets one entry after TCRdb re-called the RT-PCR reads with MiXCR. This table has 530,000 or so distinct CDR3 sequences, around 25% appearing once. The sequences come from CD4+ T cells sorted from PBMCs, collected 5 days after vaccination. The receptors shown here come from a man between 50 and 59 years old who received an inactivated influenza vaccine. Both conserved end residues are part of each CDR3. A D gene is named only where the DNA matches it firmly. Not every row has a clone size; where given, it reads once, few, many or a size class.

cdr3_aa: CASSVGGILAQAFF
cdr3_nt: TGTGCCAGCAGCGTAGGAGGAATTCTGGCTCAAGCTTTCTTT
j_call: TRBJ1-1
clone_size: -
v_call: TRBV9
d_call: -

cdr3_aa: CASSLRDSERFNIQYF
cdr3_nt: TGTGCCAGCAGCCTGCGGGACTCCGAACGCTTCAACATTCAGTACTTC
j_call: TRBJ2-4
clone_size: -
v_call: TRBV12-3/TRBV12-4
d_call: -

cdr3_aa: CASSQTGGRTEAFF
cdr3_nt: TGTGCCAGCAGCCAGACAGGGGGGCGAACTGAAGCTTTCTTT
j_call: TRBJ1-1
clone_size: -
v_call: TRBV5-6
d_call: TRBD1

cdr3_aa: CAISEWREETQYF
cdr3_nt: TGTGCCATCAGTGAGTGGAGGGAAGAGACCCAGTACTTC
j_call: TRBJ2-5
clone_size: -
v_call: TRBV10-3
d_call: -

cdr3_aa: CASSVGGGPVEAFF
cdr3_nt: TGTGCCAGCAGCGTAGGGGGTGGTCCGGTGGAAGCTTTCTTT
j_call: TRBJ1-1
clone_size: -
v_call: TRBV9
d_call: -

cdr3_aa: CASSTGTPSLSGANVLTF
cdr3_nt: TGCGCCAGCAGCACCGGGACACCTTCACTCTCTGGGGCCAACGTCCTGACTTTC
j_call: TRBJ2-6
clone_size: -
v_call: TRBV5-1
d_call: -

cdr3_aa: CAWRPGVNSFGFF
cdr3_nt: TGTGCCTGGAGGCCGGGAGTTAATTCTTTTGGGTTCTTC
j_call: TRBJ2-1
clone_size: -
v_call: TRBV30
d_call: -

cdr3_aa: CASSFKPRETQYF
cdr3_nt: TGTGCCAGCAGCTTTAAACCCCGAGAGACCCAGTACTTC
j_call: TRBJ2-5
clone_size: -
v_call: TRBV7-2
d_call: -

cdr3_aa: CASSLAIVSTYEQYF
cdr3_nt: TGCGCCAGCAGCTTGGCCATTGTCTCAACCTACGAGCAGTACTTC
j_call: TRBJ2-7
clone_size: -
v_call: TRBV5-1
d_call: -

cdr3_aa: CSARRTTGLMSNQPQHF
cdr3_nt: TGCAGTGCTAGAAGAACAACAGGGCTTATGAGCAATCAGCCCCAGCATTTT
j_call: TRBJ1-5
clone_size: many
v_call: TRBV20-1
d_call: -

cdr3_aa: CSARGGQGSSYNEQFF
cdr3_nt: TGCAGTGCTAGGGGGGGACAGGGGTCGTCCTACAATGAGCAGTTCTTC
j_call: TRBJ2-1
clone_size: -
v_call: TRBV20-1
d_call: TRBD1

cdr3_aa: CASSLMGGDSGSSEYF
cdr3_nt: TGCGCCAGCAGCTTGATGGGGGGGGACAGCGGCTCGTCTGAGTACTTC
j_call: TRBJ2-7
clone_size: once
v_call: TRBV5-1
d_call: -

cdr3_aa: CASSEGKAPYNEQFF
cdr3_nt: TGTGCCAGCAGTGAAGGTAAAGCCCCGTACAATGAGCAGTTCTTC
j_call: TRBJ2-1
clone_size: few
v_call: TRBV2
d_call: -

cdr3_aa: CSAGGLADNTDTQYF
cdr3_nt: TGCAGTGCTGGCGGCCTAGCCGACAACACAGATACGCAGTATTTT
j_call: TRBJ2-3
clone_size: few
v_call: TRBV20-1
d_call: -

cdr3_aa: CASSRDGRNTEAFF
cdr3_nt: TGTGCCAGCAGCCGAGACGGAAGGAACACTGAAGCTTTCTTT
j_call: TRBJ1-1
clone_size: -
v_call: TRBV11-2
d_call: -

cdr3_aa: CASSTYLQGRGTEAFF
cdr3_nt: TGTGCCAGCAGCACATACCTACAGGGGAGAGGGACTGAAGCTTTCTTT
j_call: TRBJ1-1
clone_size: -
v_call: TRBV7-9
d_call: TRBD1

cdr3_aa: CASSSRPGLQETQYF
cdr3_nt: TGCGCCAGCAGCTCACGTCCGGGACTACAAGAGACCCAGTACTTC
j_call: TRBJ2-5
clone_size: -
v_call: TRBV5-1
d_call: TRBD2

cdr3_aa: CASSRSDRDNSPLHF
cdr3_nt: TGTGCCAGCTCCCGTTCGGACAGGGATAATTCACCCCTCCACTTT
j_call: TRBJ1-6
clone_size: -
v_call: TRBV4-2
d_call: TRBD1

cdr3_aa: CASRAGGHTGELFF
cdr3_nt: TGTGCCAGCAGAGCGGGGGGCCACACCGGGGAGCTGTTTTTT
j_call: TRBJ2-2
clone_size: many
v_call: TRBV6-2/TRBV6-3
d_call: TRBD2

cdr3_aa: CASATEANQPQHF
cdr3_nt: TGTGCCAGCGCCACAGAGGCTAATCAGCCCCAGCATTTT
j_call: TRBJ1-5
clone_size: few
v_call: TRBV7-2
d_call: -

cdr3_aa: CASSALHRGLAGDTQYF
cdr3_nt: TGTGCCAGCAGCGCCCTCCATCGGGGACTAGCGGGTGATACGCAGTATTTT
j_call: TRBJ2-3
clone_size: -
v_call: TRBV5-8
d_call: TRBD2

cdr3_aa: CASTESGAHNEQFF
cdr3_nt: TGTGCCAGCACCGAGTCCGGGGCCCACAATGAGCAGTTCTTC
j_call: TRBJ2-1
clone_size: few
v_call: TRBV7-9
d_call: -

cdr3_aa: CASSFTNTGELFF
cdr3_nt: TGTGCCAGCAGTTTTACGAACACCGGGGAGCTGTTTTTT
j_call: TRBJ2-2
clone_size: many
v_call: TRBV12-3/TRBV12-4
d_call: -

cdr3_aa: CASSTKAWATSGRHTQYF
cdr3_nt: TGTGCCAGCAGCACCAAAGCTTGGGCGACTAGCGGGAGACATACGCAGTATTTT
j_call: TRBJ2-3
clone_size: -
v_call: TRBV11-2
d_call: TRBD2

cdr3_aa: CASSQVLDRDTEAFF
cdr3_nt: TGTGCCAGCAGCCAAGTTTTGGACAGGGACACTGAAGCTTTCTTT
j_call: TRBJ1-1
clone_size: few
v_call: TRBV4-2
d_call: TRBD1

cdr3_aa: CASSGGPGELFF
cdr3_nt: TGTGCCAGCAGCGGGGGGCCCGGGGAGCTGTTTTTT
j_call: TRBJ2-2
clone_size: -
v_call: TRBV12-3/TRBV12-4
d_call: -

cdr3_aa: CASSLSARLEQFF
cdr3_nt: TGTGCCAGCAGTCTTAGCGCGCGACTAGAGCAGTTCTTC
j_call: TRBJ2-1
clone_size: many
v_call: TRBV12-3/TRBV12-4
d_call: -

cdr3_aa: CASSLEYGTEAFF
cdr3_nt: TGCGCCAGCAGCTTGGAATACGGGACTGAAGCTTTCTTT
j_call: TRBJ1-1
clone_size: few
v_call: TRBV5-1
d_call: -

cdr3_aa: CASTHTPGQNTEAFF
cdr3_nt: TGTGCCAGCACCCATACGCCCGGACAGAACACTGAAGCTTTCTTT
j_call: TRBJ1-1
clone_size: -
v_call: TRBV6-2/TRBV6-3
d_call: -

cdr3_aa: CASSLGDWDGGYTF
cdr3_nt: TGTGCCAGCAGCTTGGGTGACTGGGATGGTGGCTACACCTTC
j_call: TRBJ1-2
clone_size: -
v_call: TRBV11-2
d_call: -

cdr3_aa: CASSSLRRQETQYF
cdr3_nt: TGTGCCAGCAGCTCACTCCGGAGACAAGAGACCCAGTACTTC
j_call: TRBJ2-5
clone_size: few
v_call: TRBV28
d_call: -

cdr3_aa: CSVAQGRAYNEQFF
cdr3_nt: TGCAGCGTCGCACAGGGCCGGGCATACAATGAGCAGTTCTTC
j_call: TRBJ2-1
clone_size: few
v_call: TRBV29-1
d_call: -